This T cell receptor (beta chain) was retrieved from a study of human T cells and chemical hapten exposure (dated by TCRdb to about 2021). Broadly, across the study: For sensitization, 2% DPC in acetone was applied to an approximately 2 cm by approximately 2 cm area of upper inner arm skin. Weekly therapeutic DPC doses were additionally applied to the scalp of patients throughout the roughly 23-week study period. Patch testing was performed on the upper back with Finn chambers containing 0.01% DPC, and the patch tests were scored after 6 days according to International Contact Dermatitis Research Group standards. The mostly female patient cohort included alopecia areata with under or over 50% scalp involvement, alopecia totalis and alopecia universalis. Libraries were pooled for sequencing, and variation in per-sample TCR yields was attributed mainly to small differences in library volumes within the pool. The study tracked peripheral blood TCR repertoire changes in vivo during primary and secondary sensitization to the hapten diphenylcyclopropenone (DPC) in alopecia patients. Blood samples were taken from patients before sensitization (week 0) and at 2, 6 and about 24 weeks after DPC sensitization. Blood for TCR sequencing was provided by twenty-nine alopecia patients at one to four time points (pre-sensitization, 2, 6 and 24 weeks).

On this clonotype: No antigen is known for it. Base quality data are lacking; no much larger clone is found one base away.

The sample's time point, from its label and the paper: patch test 1, 2 weeks after DPC sensitization. Read against the paper, the sample's treatment or condition label means: therapeutic diphenylcyclopropenone sensitization with weekly scalp DPC. Blood at each patch-test visit was drawn before the patch test was applied. Patients were considered eligible if aged 18 to 70, diagnosed with alopecia and deemed suitable for DPC therapy, and patients were excluded if pregnant. Total RNA was extracted from unfractionated whole blood that had been collected in Tempus Blood RNA tubes. Trimming takes 5 bases from V and 6 bases from J, and the germline ends sit 7 bases apart. Based on the germline V gene (reference sequence), the CDR1 and CDR2 sequences are MNHNY and SVGAGI. The CDR3 contains 12 residues, cysteine and phenylalanine counted. Only CDR3 DNA is held: 36 bases, read in frame from base 1. The method behind the library was RACE. Sequenced using a NextSeq 500. Library preparation attached unique molecular identifiers to individual cDNA molecules for quantitative, reproducible TCR counting. For every blood RNA sample, sequencing covered both the TCR alpha and TCR beta chains. In the authors' own workflow: A median of around 96,000 TCRs per sample was observed, with a range of about 20,000 to 750,000. V, J and CDR3 annotation of the TCR reads was carried out using the Decombinator software suite. Every sample was subsampled to the same number of TCRs (28,000) for the PS versus PT1 abundance plots. Expanded TCRs were defined as absent before sensitization and observed at least eight times at the 2-week time point. TCRdb ran its own pipeline on the public reads, namely fastp trimming at Q25 and MiXCR clone calling, and kept in-frame beta chains. CDR3 protein sequences are deduplicated, and each keeps its most common genes and DNA. The V and J calls reflect TCRdb's pipeline rather than the authors' work. The sample table records 150,000 to 200,000 distinct CDR3 sequences; 20% to 25% of these occur just once. The top ten hold approximately 6.4% of the sample.

The study at large found these results: Repeated subsampling changed both the strength of the expansion versus patch-test correlation and the threshold at which that correlation became significant. All patients had alopecia, a presumed autoimmune disease, so their immune response might differ from that of healthy individuals. The number of PT1 expanded TCRs positively correlated with patch test score, significant at thresholds 8, 16 and 32 but not 4. DPC sensitization did not change how many TCRs were above 1 in 1000 frequency, and no evidence was found of alterations in global repertoire structure. Expanded TCRs formed significantly more large CDR3 similarity clusters than pre-sensitization or healthy control sets, consistent with antigen-driven responses.

The sample in question was whole blood, obtained in connection with sensitization to the hapten diphenylcyclopropenone (DPC). The clonotype comes from a woman aged 45-60 years with alopecia areata. Some clones in this sample may be carry-over from other donors' samples. The sequence is built from TRBV6-6 and TRBJ2-2, with an unclear D gene assignment. The CDR3 in this case is CASSQASGELFF. In nucleotide form, the sequence is TGTGCCAGCAGTCAGGCGTCCGGGGAGCTGTTTTTT.